This T cell receptor beta chain was identified during a study of monozygotic twins with inflammatory bowel disease. The CDR3 sequence is 16 residues long. Germline assignment: CDR1 LGHDT and CDR2 YNNKEL (reference sequence). TCRdb reworked the 5' RACE reads into one entry per CDR3 protein, no DNA. The sample yields fewer than 550,000 distinct CDR3 sequences, of which the top ten take up about 2.6%. Study observations and caveats: It was not supported that a single strong signal or clonotype was associated with IBD. Lower TCRbeta diversity (inverse Simpson) was seen in IBD patients than in healthy co-twins.

As regards this clonotype: The target antigen is unknown.

V gene TRBV3-1 combines with J gene TRBJ2-5; the TCRdb D gene call, TRBD2, has no DNA to confirm it. The specimen sequenced was blood. The sequence was collected from a human donor with ulcerative colitis or Crohn's disease, or a healthy co-twin of an affected twin (not recorded which). Here the CDR3 reads CASSQVKLAGDGTQYF.